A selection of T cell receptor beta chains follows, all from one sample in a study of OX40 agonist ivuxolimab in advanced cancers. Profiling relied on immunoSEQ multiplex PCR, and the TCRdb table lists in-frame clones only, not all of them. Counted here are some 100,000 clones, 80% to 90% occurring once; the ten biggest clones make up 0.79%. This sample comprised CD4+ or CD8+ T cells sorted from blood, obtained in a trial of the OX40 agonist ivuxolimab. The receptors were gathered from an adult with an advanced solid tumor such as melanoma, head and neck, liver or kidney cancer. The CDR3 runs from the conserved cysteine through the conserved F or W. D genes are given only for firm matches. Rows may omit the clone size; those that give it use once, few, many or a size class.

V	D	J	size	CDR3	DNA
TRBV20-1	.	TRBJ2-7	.	CSARWDYEQYF	TGCAGTGCCCGATGGGACTACGAGCAGTACTTC
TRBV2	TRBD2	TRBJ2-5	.	CASRGTSGTQETQYF	TGTGCCAGCAGGGGGACTAGCGGGACTCAAGAGACCCAGTACTTC
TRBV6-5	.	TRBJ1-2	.	CASSTGTIDGYTF	TGTGCCAGCAGTACCGGGACAATCGATGGCTACACCTTC
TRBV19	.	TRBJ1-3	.	CASRTGSSGNTIYF	TGTGCCAGTAGGACAGGCAGCTCTGGAAACACCATATATTTT
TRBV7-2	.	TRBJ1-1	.	CASSPHGLGLNTEAFF	TGTGCCAGCAGCCCGCACGGTCTAGGTCTGAACACTGAAGCTTTCTTT
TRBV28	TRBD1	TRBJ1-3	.	CASSQDQQGNTIYF	TGTGCCAGCAGCCAGGACCAACAGGGGAACACCATATATTTT
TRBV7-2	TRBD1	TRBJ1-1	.	CASSPGQGGGDTEAFF	TGTGCCAGCAGCCCAGGACAGGGAGGGGGTGACACTGAAGCTTTCTTT
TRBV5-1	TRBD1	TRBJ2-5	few	CASSLTGQGGRQETQYF	TGCGCCAGCAGCTTAACGGGACAGGGAGGGAGGCAAGAGACCCAGTACTTC
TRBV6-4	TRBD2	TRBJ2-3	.	CASSDSASGGSPPQYF	TGTGCCAGCAGTGACTCGGCGAGCGGGGGGTCCCCCCCGCAGTATTTT
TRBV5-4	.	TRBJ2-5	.	CASSLGGRVGYQETQYF	TGTGCCAGCAGCTTGGGGGGAAGGGTTGGGTACCAAGAGACCCAGTACTTC
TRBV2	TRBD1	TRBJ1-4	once	CATVDRVEKLFF	TGTGCCACAGTGGACAGGGTTGAAAAACTGTTTTTT
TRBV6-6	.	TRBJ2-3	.	CASSYQHDIDTQYF	TGTGCCAGCAGTTACCAGCATGACATAGATACGCAGTATTTT
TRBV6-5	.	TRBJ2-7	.	CASSRPGPTYEQYF	TGTGCCAGCAGTCGGCCGGGACCGACCTACGAGCAGTACTTC
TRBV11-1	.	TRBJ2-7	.	CASSLSRDTYEQYF	TGTGCCAGCAGCTTAAGCCGGGACACCTACGAGCAGTACTTC
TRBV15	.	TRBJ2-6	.	CATSRESLSGANVLTF	TGTGCCACCAGCAGAGAGTCTTTGTCTGGGGCCAACGTCCTGACTTTC
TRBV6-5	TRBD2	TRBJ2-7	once	CASSYRGGAYEQYF	TGTGCCAGCAGTTACCGCGGGGGGGCCTACGAGCAGTACTTC
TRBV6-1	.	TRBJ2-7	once	CASSPDGNSYEQYF	TGTGCCAGCAGCCCCGACGGAAACTCCTACGAGCAGTACTTC
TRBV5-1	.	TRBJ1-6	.	CASSLEAGRTPLHF	TGCGCCAGCAGCCTGGAAGCAGGGAGGACACCCCTCCACTTT
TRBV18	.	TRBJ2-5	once	CASSPPVLGGEETQYF	TGTGCCAGCTCACCACCGGTCCTGGGGGGTGAAGAGACCCAGTACTTC
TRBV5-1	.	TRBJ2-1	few	CASSSTGPNYNEQFF	TGCGCCAGCAGTTCGACGGGACCCAACTACAATGAGCAGTTCTTC
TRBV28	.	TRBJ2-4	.	CASRQGSKNIQYF	TGTGCCAGCAGGCAGGGGTCCAAAAACATTCAGTACTTC
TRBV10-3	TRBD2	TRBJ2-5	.	CAISEPAGLAGGLEETQYF	TGTGCCATCAGTGAGCCGGCAGGACTAGCGGGGGGGCTGGAAGAGACCCAGTACTTC
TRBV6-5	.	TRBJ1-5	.	CASSNRRNQPQHF	TGTGCCAGCTCGAACAGGAGAAATCAGCCCCAGCATTTT
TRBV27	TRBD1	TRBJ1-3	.	CASSLGTGKGSGNTIYF	TGTGCCAGCAGTTTAGGGACAGGGAAGGGTTCTGGAAACACCATATATTTT
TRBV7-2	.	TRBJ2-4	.	CASSSTTPPIAKNIQYF	TGTGCCAGCAGCTCCACCACCCCTCCAATAGCCAAAAACATTCAGTACTTC
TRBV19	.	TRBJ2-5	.	CASSGPPEVQTQYF	TGTGCCAGTAGTGGTCCCCCGGAGGTGCAGACCCAGTACTTC
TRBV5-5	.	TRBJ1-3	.	CASSLDRSLSSGNTIYF	TGTGCCAGCAGCTTGGATCGTAGCCTGAGCTCTGGAAACACCATATATTTT
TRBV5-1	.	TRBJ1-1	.	CASSLGANVGNTEAFF	TGCGCCAGCAGCTTGGGGGCGAATGTGGGGAACACTGAAGCTTTCTTT
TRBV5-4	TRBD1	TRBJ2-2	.	CASSIPGQGNTGELFF	TGTGCCAGCAGCATTCCGGGACAGGGGAACACCGGGGAGCTGTTTTTT
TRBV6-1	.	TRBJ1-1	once	CASSEWKENTEAFF	TGTGCCAGCAGTGAATGGAAGGAGAACACTGAAGCTTTCTTT
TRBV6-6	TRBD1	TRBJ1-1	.	CASSYTTGDDTEAFF	TGTGCCAGCAGTTACACGACAGGGGACGATACTGAAGCTTTCTTT
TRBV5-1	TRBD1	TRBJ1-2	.	CASSPGQGVDYGYTF	TGCGCCAGCAGCCCGGGACAGGGGGTAGACTATGGCTACACCTTC
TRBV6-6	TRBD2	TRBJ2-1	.	CASSSGRAVAYNEQFF	TGTGCCAGCAGTTCGGGGAGGGCGGTGGCCTACAATGAGCAGTTCTTC
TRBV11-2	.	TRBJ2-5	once	CASSLGPGGETQYF	TGTGCCAGCAGCTTAGGGCCGGGCGGAGAGACCCAGTACTTC
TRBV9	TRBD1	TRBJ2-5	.	CASSVAGGARETQYF	TGTGCCAGCAGCGTGGCAGGGGGCGCGAGAGAGACCCAGTACTTC
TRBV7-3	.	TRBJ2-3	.	CASSLRGASTDTQYF	TGTGCCAGCAGCTTACGGGGGGCTAGCACAGATACGCAGTATTTT
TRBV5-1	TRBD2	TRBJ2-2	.	CASSLEGSGAAGELFF	TGCGCCAGCAGCTTGGAGGGCAGCGGGGCCGCCGGGGAGCTGTTTTTT
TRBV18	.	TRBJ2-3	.	CASSPLGGGRVADTQYF	TGTGCCAGCTCTCCCTTAGGGGGGGGCCGAGTGGCAGATACGCAGTATTTT
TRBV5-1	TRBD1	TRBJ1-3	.	CASSATGGSGNTIYF	TGCGCCAGCAGCGCCACAGGGGGCTCTGGAAACACCATATATTTT
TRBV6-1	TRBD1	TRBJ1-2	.	CASSEAGQGGHGYTF	TGTGCCAGCAGTGAAGCAGGACAGGGGGGCCATGGCTACACCTTC